This TCR beta chain was captured by sequencing in a study of post-analysis software for immune sequencing data. Overall study findings and caveats: With F measure, samples from one preparation batch clustered together strongly.

Comments on this clonotype: What it recognizes is unknown.

The TCR beta cDNA libraries carried unique molecular identifiers. Via MiXCR, TCRdb re-called the PCR reads, giving one row per CDR3 protein. The repertoire consists of 450,000 to 650,000 distinct CDR3 sequences, with 44% occurring once and the leading ten covering 1.7%. Sequencing input: blood. This receptor was identified in a girl aged 5 to 17 with multiple sclerosis.

CDR3 amino acids: CSARDAAKANNEQFF. The CDR3, as DNA: TGCAGTGCTAGAGATGCGGCTAAGGCTAATAATGAGCAGTTCTTC. J is TRBJ2-1 and V is TRBV20-1; no reliable D call. Germline CDR1 reads DFQATT; CDR2 reads SNEGSKA (reference sequence). There are 15 residues in the CDR3. Trimming pared 0 bases from V and 7 bases from J, leaving 16 bases between.